The 24 T cell receptor beta chains given below trace back to one sample, sequenced in a study of T cells in Graves' hyperthyroidism and ophthalmopathy (dated by TCRdb to between 2018 and 2021). Library preparation employed multiplex PCR. Instrument used: Illumina HiSeq 2000. TCR beta CDR3 regions were amplified from RNA transcripts. A first-round RT-PCR of the TCR CDR3 used the HTBI primer set with the Qiagen OneStep RT-PCR kit. TCRdb cleaned the public reads at Q25 with fastp, built clones with MiXCR and kept in-frame beta chains. Identical CDR3 protein sequences are pooled into one entry, listed with their most common genes and DNA. Across this sample there are about 700,000 distinct CDR3 sequences, with approximately 15% seen only once. More than 8.5% of the sample is held by the ten biggest clonotypes. The sequenced material came from blood. The receptors derive from a young woman with Graves' hyperthyroidism.

This chain uses TRBV20-1 with TRBJ2-4, with TRBD2 identical over 9 bases. Germline values: CDR1 DFQATT, CDR2 SNEGSKA (reference sequence). Trimming took 6 bases from V and 8 from J; bases not matched to a gene: 11. This CDR3 has 14 residues. The CDR3 coding sequence is TGCAGTGCCAGGAGGGCGAGCGGGAGGTACATTCAGTACTTC. Translating it yields CSARRASGRYIQYF.

The CDR3 sequence is CASSHQIGLAGAEQYF. DNA of the CDR3: TGTGCCAGCAGCCACCAGATTGGACTAGCGGGAGCCGAGCAGTACTTC. This rearrangement joins TRBV14 to TRBJ2-7; 13 nucleotides match TRBD2. V was pared by 3 bases and J by 6 bases, with 8 bases of the junction left unmatched. The V gene's germline CDR1 is SGHDN and CDR2 FVKESK. The CDR3 extends over 16 amino acids.

CDR3 in amino acids: CASSSPGVQPQHF. CDR3 bases: TGTGCCAGTAGTTCTCCAGGGGTACAGCCCCAGCATTTT. The chain couples TRBV19 to TRBJ1-5, with TRBD1 as a possible D gene (6 bases). The CDR3 has 13 amino acids. V dropped 5 bases and J dropped 7 bases, with 12 bases sitting between them. Per germline, CDR1 LNHDA and CDR2 SQIVND (reference sequence).

The genes are TRBV13 and TRBJ1-1; possibly TRBD1 for D (6 bases). Trimming shortened V by 1 base and J by 0 bases, and 12 bases separated the two germline ends. This CDR3 spans 16 amino acids. From germline, CDR1 is PRHDT and CDR2 FYEKMQ (reference sequence). The CDR3 region has the DNA TGTGCCAGCAGCTTAGTCGGGCAGGGGTTGAACACTGAAGCTTTCTTT. Residues: CASSLVGQGLNTEAFF.

This clonotype was recorded many times. The chain couples TRBV7-2 to TRBJ2-1; TRBD1 matches at 7 bases. Looked up from germline, CDR1 is SGHTA and CDR2 is FQGNSA. CDR3 length: 17 residues. J was trimmed by 0 bases and V by 5 bases; bases with no gene match: 10. CDR3 nucleotides: TGTGCCAGCAGCCGGACAGGTACTGACAGCTCCTACAATGAGCAGTTCTTC. Protein: CASSRTGTDSSYNEQFF.

This clonotype was recorded at least ten times. CDR3 coding DNA: TGTGCCAGCAGCAGCCGAGGGACCCTCTACAATGAGCAGTTCTTC. The encoded protein is CASSSRGTLYNEQFF. The gene calls are TRBV7-2 and TRBJ2-1; D may correspond to TRBD1 or TRBD2 (5 bases each). This CDR3 is 15 amino acids long. Trimming shortened V by 5 bases and J by 3 bases, and 14 bases separated the two germline ends. The V gene's germline CDR1 is SGHTA and CDR2 FQGNSA.

This clonotype was recorded many times. In DNA form, the CDR3 reads TGCAGTGCATACTATATAGCGGGAGTGGCCTACAATGAGCAGTTCTTC. Its protein product is CSAYYIAGVAYNEQFF. The genes are TRBV20-1 and TRBJ2-1, with 9 bases matching TRBD2. This CDR3 contains 16 residues. The J segment lost 2 bases and the V segment lost 6 bases, leaving 11 bases of the junction unmatched. CDR1 and CDR2 from the germline V gene are DFQATT and SNEGSKA (reference sequence).

This clonotype was observed at least ten times. The chain links TRBV4-1 to TRBJ2-6; D is uncertain. Germline lookup yields CDR1 MGHRA and CDR2 YSYEKL. The ends were cut back, 1 base at V and 1 base at J, with 11 bases in the middle. This CDR3 comprises 17 residues. CDR3 DNA sequence: TGCGCCAGCAGCCAAGCTCCTAGGGCTTCTGGGGCCAACGTCCTGACTTTC. This encodes CASSQAPRASGANVLTF.

Ten or more counts support this clonotype. The chain uses TRBV18 and TRBJ2-7, with TRBD1 identical over 10 bases. Germline trimming cut 3 bases from V and 7 bases from J; bases unmatched to any gene: 12. There are 16 residues in the CDR3. Germline assignment: CDR1 KGHSH and CDR2 LQKENI. The CDR3 region is CASSPRGTGELGEQYF. The CDR3 region has the DNA TGTGCCAGCTCACCCAGAGGGACAGGGGAACTGGGGGAGCAGTACTTC.

For the CDR3, the DNA is TGTGCCAGCAGTTTAACGACTAGCGGGAGGGTGTACGAGCAGTTCTTC. Its translation is CASSLTTSGRVYEQFF. The rearrangement links TRBV12-3 or TRBV12-4 to TRBJ2-1; 14 positions agree with TRBD2. The CDR3 consists of 16 residues. The trim removed 2 bases at V and 10 bases at J, leaving 7 bases unmatched.

The table lists this clonotype with many counts. The V gene is TRBV20-1, the J gene TRBJ1-6; D unclear. Between the trimmed V and J ends, which lost 3 bases and 8 bases, there was a span of 11 bases. Germline CDR1 and CDR2: DFQATT and SNEGSKA (reference sequence). The CDR3 is 13 amino acids. The CDR3 DNA reads as TGCAGTGCTAGGGTCCGTGATGATTCACCCCTCCACTTT. Translation: CSARVRDDSPLHF.

The table lists this clonotype with many counts. The CDR3 nucleotides are TGTGCCTGGAGCGCGACCAGTTCTGAGACCCAGTACTTC. Amino acid sequence: CAWSATSSETQYF. This sequence joins TRBV30 and TRBJ2-5; D ambiguous. Germline V lookup: CDR1 GTSNPN, CDR2 SVGIG (reference sequence). This CDR3 spans 13 amino acids. Trimming took off 3 bases at V and 5 bases at J, with 13 bases between the two ends.

This clonotype occurred many times. CDR3 in DNA: TGTGCCAGCAGATCAGGTCCTCGGGGCTCCTACGAGCAGTACTTC. Translating it yields CASRSGPRGSYEQYF. This chain connects TRBV28 to TRBJ2-7; the D gene is possibly TRBD2 (5 bases). Germline CDR1 reads MDHEN; CDR2 reads SYDVKM. Trimming shortened V by 6 bases and J by 0 bases, and 15 bases separated the two germline ends. CDR3 length: 15 residues.

This clonotype was found many times. This may come from a read error, since a much larger clone is one base off. This rearrangement joins TRBV5-8 to TRBJ1-1; D is uncertain. Trimming pared 2 bases from V and 6 bases from J, leaving 5 bases between. The CDR3 is made up of 11 amino acids. Per germline, CDR1 SGHTS and CDR2 YDEGEE. The CDR3 DNA reads TGTGCCAGCAGCTTCCGGCCTGAAGCTTTCTTT. Protein sequence: CASSFRPEAFF. Complete variable domain (other parts from reference TRBV5-8 and TRBJ1-1): EAGVTQSPTHLIKTRGQQATLRCSPISGHTSVYWYQQALGLGLQFLLWYDEGEERNRGNFPPRFSGRQFPNYSSELNVNALELEDSALYLCASSFRPEAFFGQGTRLTVV.

The J gene is TRBJ2-7, the V gene TRBV11-3, with 7 bases that match TRBD1. CDR1 is SGHNT, CDR2 YENEEA, per germline. The trim removed 1 base at V and 2 bases at J, leaving 5 bases unmatched. There are 15 residues in the CDR3. The CDR3 region is CASSLVSTGAYEQYF. The CDR3 nucleotides are TGTGCCAGCAGCTTAGTATCCACAGGGGCCTACGAGCAGTACTTC.

This clonotype was seen many times. The CDR3 nucleotides are TGTGCCAGCAGTACAGGTAGCTCCTACAATGAGCAGTTCTTC. It is translated as CASSTGSSYNEQFF. This sequence joins TRBV5-6 and TRBJ2-1; D possibly corresponds to TRBD1 (5 bases). The CDR3 has 14 residues. Germline V CDR1 and CDR2: SGHDT, YYEEEE. Trimming cost V 5 bases and J 0 bases, with 9 bases left between them. The variable domain in full, with the rest retrieved from reference TRBV5-6 and TRBJ2-1, is DAGVTQSPTHLIKTRGQQVTLRCSPKSGHDTVSWYQQALGQGPQFIFQYYEEEERQRGNFPDRFSGHQFPNYSSELNVNALLLGDSALYLCASSTGSSYNEQFFGPGTRLTVL.

Note on this clonotype: This may come from a read error, since a much larger clone is one base off. The rearrangement links TRBV7-8 to TRBJ2-7, with a weak D call TRBD2 (6 bases). The end of the DNA fits TRBJ2-1 better, so the J call may be wrong. The length of the CDR3 is 15 residues. In germline, CDR1 is SGHVS, CDR2 FQNEAQ. CDR3 bases: TGTGCCAGCAGCTCCCGGCGGGAACCCAGCTACGAGCAGTTCTTC. It codes for CASSSRREPSYEQFF.

J is TRBJ2-1 and V is TRBV20-1, with 7 bases lining up with TRBD1. The CDR3 sequence is 17 residues long. From germline, CDR1 is DFQATT and CDR2 SNEGSKA (reference sequence). The trim removed 0 bases at V and 2 bases at J, leaving 10 bases unmatched. DNA of the CDR3: TGCAGTGCTAGAGATTGGGGGCGAGGACAGGCCTACAATGAGCAGTTCTTC. Its translation is CSARDWGRGQAYNEQFF.

Only a few counts were recorded for this clonotype. The chain has TRBV20-1 and TRBJ1-1, with a possible D match to TRBD1 (5 bases). Germline V gene sequence: CDR1 DFQATT, CDR2 SNEGSKA (reference sequence). This CDR3 spans 14 amino acids. The V end was cut by 6 bases, the J end by 5 bases, with 19 bases between. The CDR3 is CSAHSVGGGTEAFF. CDR3 coding DNA: TGCAGTGCCCACTCCGTCGGGGGGGGAACTGAAGCTTTCTTT.

This clonotype turned up a few times. This rearrangement joins TRBV5-6 to TRBJ2-3, with D possibly being TRBD2 (6 bases). V was cut by 2 bases and J by 2 bases, with 12 bases left in between. The CDR3 extends over 15 amino acids. Germline CDR1 reads SGHDT; CDR2 reads YYEEEE. The CDR3 sequence is CASSFFSGPTDTQYF. CDR3 sequence (DNA): TGTGCCAGCAGCTTTTTTAGCGGACCCACAGATACGCAGTATTTT.

The chain has TRBV19 and TRBJ1-5; unclear D gene. Germline values: CDR1 LNHDA, CDR2 SQIVND (reference sequence). Trimming took 2 bases from V and 2 from J, leaving 7 bases between them. The CDR3 loop spans 14 amino acids. In nucleotides, the CDR3 is TGTGCCAGTAGTATATGGGAGGGCAATCAGCCCCAGCATTTT. Encoded protein: CASSIWEGNQPQHF.

This clonotype has at least ten counts. The J gene is TRBJ2-7, the V gene TRBV6-2 or TRBV6-3; 14 positions match TRBD2. J was trimmed by 2 bases and V by 4 bases; bases with no gene match: 1. This CDR3 comprises 15 residues. Looked up from germline, CDR1 is MNHEY and CDR2 is SVGEGT. DNA of the CDR3: TGTGCCAGCAGTTGGACTAGCGGGAGGACCTACGAGCAGTACTTC. This codes for CASSWTSGRTYEQYF.

This chain connects TRBV27 to TRBJ1-5; D may be TRBD1 (6 bases). The CDR3 is 15 residues long. Trimming removed 5 bases from V and 9 bases from J, with 20 bases in between. The germline gives CDR1 MNHEY, CDR2 SMNVEV (reference sequence). The CDR3 DNA is TGTGCCAGCAGTCCCGCTTCCCACCTCAGGGGGCCCCAGCATTTT. Translating it yields CASSPASHLRGPQHF.

This clonotype has at least ten counts. The chain couples TRBV2 to TRBJ2-2; 13 bases are shared with TRBD2. Per the germline V gene, CDR1 is SNHLY and CDR2 is FYNNEI. This CDR3 spans 18 amino acids. V trimming: 3 bases; J trimming: 7 bases; junction bases outside the gene matches: 11. CDR3 amino acids: CASSDRRRTSGSNGELFF. As DNA, the CDR3 is TGTGCCAGCAGTGACCGTAGGAGGACTAGCGGGAGTAACGGGGAGCTGTTTTTT.